The rows below give T cell receptor beta chains drawn from one sample of a study of shared T cell receptors in the human thymus. Profiling relied on immunoSEQ multiplex PCR, and the TCRdb table lists in-frame clones only, not all of them. Of roughly 710,000 clones listed, 80% to 90% are singletons. Separately, the same data were catalogued under a study of human thymus T cells.

The sequenced sample consisted of thymocytes. These receptors came from a girl in the first two years of life with a congenital heart defect. Both conserved end residues are part of each CDR3. A D gene is named only where the DNA matches it firmly. The listing skips clone size in some rows; elsewhere it reads once, few, many or a size class.

size	length	V	J	D	DNA	CDR3
.	14	TRBV4-1	TRBJ1-2	.	TGCGCCAGCAGCCAGGTCGGGATGGACTATGGCTACACCTTC	CASSQVGMDYGYTF
.	13	TRBV5-6	TRBJ2-2	.	TGTGCCAGCAGCTTCCAGTCGCCTGGGGAGCTGTTTTTT	CASSFQSPGELFF
.	13	TRBV27	TRBJ1-2	TRBD1	TGTGCCACGAACCACAGGGGGGACTATGGCTACACCTTC	CATNHRGDYGYTF
few	16	TRBV11-2	TRBJ1-1	TRBD1	TGTGCCAGCAGCCGAAGCAGACAGGGGATTGCATGGAAAGCTTTCTTT	CASSRSRQGIAWKAFF
.	15	TRBV6-6	TRBJ2-7	TRBD1	TGTGCCAGCAGTTACTCTATTAACAGGGGCTACGAGCAGTACTTC	CASSYSINRGYEQYF
.	14	TRBV6-4	TRBJ2-3	TRBD2	TGTGCCAGCAGGGTGGAGCGGGGCTCAGATACGCAGTATTTT	CASRVERGSDTQYF
.	15	TRBV4-3	TRBJ2-7	.	TGCGCCAGCAGCCAAGAACAGGGCCCTGATGCCGAGCAGTACTTC	CASSQEQGPDAEQYF
few	15	TRBV2	TRBJ2-7	TRBD2	TGTGCCAGCAGCGGGACTAGCGGGGGATTAGCCGAGCAGTACTTC	CASSGTSGGLAEQYF
.	18	TRBV28	TRBJ2-7	TRBD1	TGTGCCAGCAATCCCTGTAGAGTGGAGACAGGGGACTGTTACGAGCAGTACTTC	CASNPCRVETGDCYEQYF
.	12	TRBV29-1	TRBJ2-1	TRBD2	TGCAGCGCGGGAGGGGTTGAAGATGAGCAGTTCTTC	CSAGGVEDEQFF
.	18	TRBV7-6	TRBJ2-7	TRBD2	TGTGCCAGCAGCCCTCACGTTACATTTAGCGGGGGGGCCTACGAGCAGTACTTC	CASSPHVTFSGGAYEQYF
once	15	TRBV6-5	TRBJ1-4	.	TGTGCCAGCAGTCAAGTGGACAGCTTAAATGAAAAACTGTTTTTT	CASSQVDSLNEKLFF
once	15	TRBV7-2	TRBJ1-5	.	TGTGCCAGCAGCTCACAGGGCGTGAGCAATCAGCCCCAGCATTTT	CASSSQGVSNQPQHF
.	13	TRBV6-1	TRBJ1-5	.	TGTGCCAGCAGTGTACAGGGTCATCAGCCCCAGCATTTT	CASSVQGHQPQHF
.	17	TRBV15	TRBJ2-4	TRBD2	TGTGCCACCAGCAGAGTGGGGGAGGGGTCGACCAAAAACATTCAGTACTTC	CATSRVGEGSTKNIQYF
.	14	TRBV7-8	TRBJ2-7	TRBD2	TGTGCCAGCAGCTTCGCGAGCGGGGGCTACGAGCAGTACTTC	CASSFASGGYEQYF
.	14	TRBV7-2	TRBJ1-5	.	TGTGCCAGCAGCTTAACGGGGAAACAACAGCCCCAGCATTTT	CASSLTGKQQPQHF
once	14	TRBV11-3	TRBJ1-1	TRBD1	TGTGCCAGCAGTCGACAGGGCATGAACACTGAAGCTTTCTTT	CASSRQGMNTEAFF
.	14	TRBV28	TRBJ2-5	TRBD2	TGTGCCATATCGACTAGCGGGGGGGCGGAGACCCAGTACTTC	CAISTSGGAETQYF
.	17	TRBV19	TRBJ2-3	TRBD1	TGTGCCAGTAGTATAGCGACGTCCGGGACAGTCAAAGATACGCAGTATTTT	CASSIATSGTVKDTQYF
.	13	TRBV10-2	TRBJ1-6	.	TGCGCCAGCACGCCTATCGATAATTCACCCCTCCACTTT	CASTPIDNSPLHF
.	14	TRBV10-2	TRBJ1-6	TRBD1	TGCGCCAGCAACCGGGACAGGCGTAATTCACCCCTCCACTTT	CASNRDRRNSPLHF
.	13	TRBV19	TRBJ1-2	TRBD1	TGTGCCAGTAGTATCCAGACAGGGTATGGCTACACCTTC	CASSIQTGYGYTF
few	14	TRBV28	TRBJ2-1	TRBD1	TGTGCCAGCAAGGGGGACAGGGTCGGGTATGAGCAGTTCTTC	CASKGDRVGYEQFF
.	11	TRBV6-1	TRBJ2-7	.	TGTGCCAGCCAGGATGCCTACGAGCAGTACTTC	CASQDAYEQYF
.	14	TRBV18	TRBJ1-4	.	TGTGCCAGCTCACCCCCTGGGGCGCGTGAAAAACTGTTTTTT	CASSPPGAREKLFF
.	14	TRBV4-1	TRBJ1-5	.	TGCGCCAGCAGCCAGGCCGGAGGGGATCAGCCCCAGCATTTT	CASSQAGGDQPQHF
.	15	TRBV6-4	TRBJ1-2	.	TGTGCCAGCAGTGACACTACAGGCCGGAGAGATGGCTACACCTTC	CASSDTTGRRDGYTF
.	15	TRBV9	TRBJ2-7	TRBD1	TGTGCCAGCAGCGATCAGGACAGGGGGTTCTACGAGCAGTACTTC	CASSDQDRGFYEQYF
.	16	TRBV25-1	TRBJ2-7	.	TGTGCCAGCATTGGGGGCGGGACAGCTAGCTCCTACGAGCAGTACTTC	CASIGGGTASSYEQYF
.	16	TRBV28	TRBJ1-3	.	TGTGCCAGCAGATTTAATCAACTCCGTTTTGGAAACACCATATATTTT	CASRFNQLRFGNTIYF
.	15	TRBV5-4	TRBJ2-1	.	TGTGCCAGCAGCCTCAACGGGGGCAGGGGGAATGAGCAGTTCTTC	CASSLNGGRGNEQFF
.	16	TRBV25-1	TRBJ1-2	TRBD1	TGTGCCAGCAGTGGCACAACAGGGGGCTGGAAATATGGCTACACCTTC	CASSGTTGGWKYGYTF
.	10	TRBV20-1	TRBJ1-2	.	TGCAGTGCTAGAAAGCTAGGCTACACCTTC	CSARKLGYTF
.	16	TRBV2	TRBJ2-3	TRBD2	TGTGCCAGCAAGCTACGGCGGGGGGTATGCACAGATACGCAGTATTTT	CASKLRRGVCTDTQYF
.	16	TRBV19	TRBJ1-1	.	TGTGCCAGTAGTATTTTTTCGGATGAGGGGAACACTGAAGCTTTCTTT	CASSIFSDEGNTEAFF
.	15	TRBV2	TRBJ1-1	.	TGTGCCAGCAGCTATGACACCCGGAACACTGAGGAAGCTTTCTTT	CASSYDTRNTEEAFF
.	16	TRBV19	TRBJ2-3	.	TGTGCCAGTACACCGGGGATTCTTTGTAGCGCAGATACGCAGTATTTT	CASTPGILCSADTQYF
.	15	TRBV7-6	TRBJ2-7	TRBD1	TGTGCCAGCAGCTTATTAGGGACAGGGGGCGACGAGCAGTACTTC	CASSLLGTGGDEQYF
few	13	TRBV19	TRBJ1-1	.	TGTGCCAGTAGTACCGGGGCAGGGGCTGAAGCTTTCTTT	CASSTGAGAEAFF
.	17	TRBV5-8	TRBJ1-2	TRBD1	TGTGCCAGCAGCCCGCAGACAGGGACTTATTTAATCTATGGCTACACCTTC	CASSPQTGTYLIYGYTF
.	15	TRBV5-5	TRBJ2-2	.	TGTGCCAGCAGCATACGGAGGGGATCGACCGGGGAGCTGTTTTTT	CASSIRRGSTGELFF
.	16	TRBV28	TRBJ2-7	.	TGTGCCAGCAGTTTCGGGGGGACAGGAAGCTCCTACGAGCAGTACTTC	CASSFGGTGSSYEQYF
once	16	TRBV15	TRBJ1-3	.	TGTGCCACCAGCAGCAGCCAGGGCCTCTCTGGAAACACCATATATTTT	CATSSSQGLSGNTIYF
.	19	TRBV27	TRBJ2-1	TRBD2	TGTGCCAGCAGTCACCCCACCAGGGGTAGCGGGGGGGCCTGCAATGAGCAGTTCTTC	CASSHPTRGSGGACNEQFF
.	13	TRBV6-6	TRBJ1-1	.	TGTGCCAGCAGTTACCCATGCAGCGCTGAAGCTTTCTTT	CASSYPCSAEAFF
.	20	TRBV27	TRBJ1-4	TRBD1	TGTGCCAGCAGTTTAGGCGCGCGGGACAGGGGAACGGTATATAATGAAAAACTGTTTTTT	CASSLGARDRGTVYNEKLFF
.	15	TRBV5-1	TRBJ2-3	TRBD2	TGCGCCAGCAGCATAGCGGGGGGGAAAAAAGATACGCAGTATTTT	CASSIAGGKKDTQYF
.	15	TRBV27	TRBJ1-2	TRBD1	TGTGCCAGCAGTTCAGGGGACAGGGGGCTTGGCGGCTACACCTTC	CASSSGDRGLGGYTF